Sequencing of this T cell receptor beta chain was carried out in a study of cytomegalovirus exposure and HLA in healthy donors. Broader study findings: In vitro checks showed that a few CMV-associated chains really do target CMV antigens. As a later analysis showed, a missense DCLRE1C variant was linked to trimming of TCR beta V- and J-genes. At a 0.05 false discovery rate, a later analysis found 18,000 or so TCR beta sequences to be associated with HLA alleles.

Germline V CDR1 and CDR2: SGHRS, YFSETQ. CDR3 length: 12 residues. V gave up 9 bases and J gave up 4 bases, with 14 bases separating them. As for this clone: Its antigen is currently unknown.

60 Vbeta and 13 Jbeta primers were used in PCR. Under the authors' procedure: Unique TCR beta chains numbered around 80 million in a later analysis, with around 11 million shared. Only in-frame clones appear in the TCRdb table, and some are missing; sequencing was by immunoSEQ multiplex PCR. The DNA was the basis for D and trimming; V, J and clone size are from that table. The repertoire consists of approximately 170,000 clones, with approximately 77% occurring once and the leading ten covering roughly 7.5%. Sequences were obtained from PBMCs. This clonotype was sampled from a male donor in good health and CMV-seropositive. V is TRBV5-1 and J is TRBJ2-7; weak D call: TRBD2 (5 bases). CDR3 in DNA: TGCGCCACCGCGAGGGATGTATACGAGCAGTACTTC. Encoded protein: CATARDVYEQYF.